Ten or more counts support the clone carrying this TCR beta chain. Its antigen is not identified. The sample is drawn from a study of regulatory T cells in long-lasting Graves disease. Broader study findings: The TCR repertoire of persistent Graves' patients was less diverse than that of newly diagnosed ones.

Arm-PCR of CDR3 regions and iRepertoire HTBI primers were the basis on which TCR beta libraries were built. One entry per CDR3 protein results from TCRdb running MiXCR on the multiplex PCR reads. The sample lists about 210,000 distinct CDR3 sequences; roughly 19% were seen once. Regarding time point: newly diagnosed GD, antithyroid drugs for less than 3 months. RNA from PBMCs was the source of the TCR library. This sample was shared with a second study, whose subject was T cells in Graves' hyperthyroidism and ophthalmopathy. That work contributes: A model of 13 V-J pairs discriminated ophthalmopathy from stable hyperthyroidism.

This material consisted of peripheral blood mononuclear cells (PBMCs), taken at new diagnosis, from a patient treated with antithyroid drugs. The TCR comes from a woman younger than 45 with Graves disease.

CDR3 sequence reads: CASSFLQETQYF. Here the CDR3 DNA reads TGTGCCAGCAGCTTCCTACAAGAGACCCAGTACTTC. This rearrangement joins TRBV11-1 to TRBJ2-5, with D unclear. CDR3 length equals 12 residues. Germline lookup yields CDR1 SGHAT and CDR2 FQDESV (reference sequence). V shed 3 bases and J shed 2 bases, with 4 bases lying between them.